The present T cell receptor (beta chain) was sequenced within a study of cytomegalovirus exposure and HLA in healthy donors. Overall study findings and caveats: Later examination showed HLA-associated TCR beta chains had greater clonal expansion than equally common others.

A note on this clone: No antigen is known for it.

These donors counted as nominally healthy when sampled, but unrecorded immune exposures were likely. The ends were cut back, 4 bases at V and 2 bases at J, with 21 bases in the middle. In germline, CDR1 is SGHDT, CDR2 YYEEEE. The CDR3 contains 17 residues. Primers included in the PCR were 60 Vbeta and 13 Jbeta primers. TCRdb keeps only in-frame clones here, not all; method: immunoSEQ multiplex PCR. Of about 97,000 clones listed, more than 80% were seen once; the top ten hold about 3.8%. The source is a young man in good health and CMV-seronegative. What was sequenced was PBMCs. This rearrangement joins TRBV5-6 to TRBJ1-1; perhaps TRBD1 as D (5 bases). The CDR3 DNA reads TGTGCCAGCAGCCTTCGACAGACGCTCTTACTTAACACTGAAGCTTTCTTT. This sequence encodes CASSLRQTLLLNTEAFF.